The present T cell receptor beta chain was sequenced within a study of CD8+CD57+ T cells in acquired aplastic anemia. Study overall: Mean DNA quantity obtained from sorted CD4+ and CD8+ cells was 3 to 3.5 ug. Study-level findings and limits: Patients had twenty-nine CD8+ CDR3 sequences in common with controls (the shared set).

Germline CDR1 and CDR2: LNHNV and YYDKDF (reference sequence). With 2 bases removed from V and 0 bases from J, the gap between germline ends came to 12 bases. CDR3 size: 16 residues. Patients sequenced had flow cytometry evidence of CD8+CD57+ cell expansion. Patients, without exception, had severe acquired aplastic anemia. By the time of blood sampling, patients had still received no therapy. Genomic DNA acted as the template from which TCR beta VDJ combination and CDR3 sequence profiling were carried out. TCRdb ran MiXCR on the reads and lists one entry per CDR3 protein. The sample yields hundreds of thousands of distinct CDR3 sequences, less than 85% seen once. With regard to this clonotype: Antigen: not known.

Material: sorted CD4+, CD8+, or CD8+CD57+ T cells (not recorded which) from PBMCs. The TCR sequence derives from a human donor with aplastic anemia. The chain is built from TRBV15 and TRBJ2-3; D perhaps matches TRBD2 (6 bases). CDR3 sequence: CATSRRPGTSTDTQYF. CDR3 DNA: TGTGCCACCAGCAGACGACCCGGGACTAGCACAGATACGCAGTATTTT.